This T cell receptor beta chain came from a study of blood T cell repertoires in COVID-19. Study-level background: The samples span acute and convalescent COVID-19 from the United States, Italy and Spain. PBMCs, B-cell-depleted T cells, or T cells provided the cDNA or gDNA that made up the material.

This clone was seen just once. In the original workflow: Using reference gene primer amplification, nucleated cell counts were estimated. TCRdb's copy holds only in-frame clones and misses some; the assay was immunoSEQ multiplex PCR. V and J calls plus clone size are reproduced from that table; the DNA served to infer D and trimming. The repertoire consists of about 240,000 clones, with approximately 86% occurring once and the leading ten covering 7.2%. CDR3 length equals 15 residues. V dropped 5 bases and J dropped 3; count of bases not matched to a gene: 6. Germline lookup yields CDR1 LGHNA and CDR2 YNFKEQ.

The chain uses TRBV4-2 and TRBJ2-5; 10 bases align to TRBD2. Sequences were obtained from peripheral blood. This TCR derives from a man between 60 and 75 years old who had recovered from COVID-19. CDR3 loop: CASSSRGTSEETQYF. The CDR3 DNA follows: TGTGCCAGCAGCTCTAGGGGGACTAGCGAAGAGACCCAGTACTTC.